The clone carrying this T cell receptor beta chain was seen only a few times. This specimen comes from a study of T-cell memory formation after mild COVID-19. V lost 4 bases and J lost 7; bases outside the gene matches: 15. Germline CDR1 reads LNHDA; CDR2 reads SQIVND (reference sequence). This CDR3 spans 16 amino acids. TCRdb re-derived calls from the 5' RACE reads in MiXCR, one entry per CDR3 protein. The sample consists of about 190,000 distinct CDR3 sequences, around 19% of them appearing once. The rearrangement links TRBV19 to TRBJ1-2, with 7 bases aligning to TRBD1. Sequenced input: PBMCs or a T cell subset sorted from them (not recorded which). This clonotype originated in an adult woman who had mild COVID-19 (a few samples of this study predate the infection). Cell type and time point are not known. The CDR3: CASSTTRQGSVSGYTF. Written as DNA, the CDR3 is TGTGCCAGTAGTACGACTCGACAGGGAAGCGTGTCTGGCTACACCTTC.